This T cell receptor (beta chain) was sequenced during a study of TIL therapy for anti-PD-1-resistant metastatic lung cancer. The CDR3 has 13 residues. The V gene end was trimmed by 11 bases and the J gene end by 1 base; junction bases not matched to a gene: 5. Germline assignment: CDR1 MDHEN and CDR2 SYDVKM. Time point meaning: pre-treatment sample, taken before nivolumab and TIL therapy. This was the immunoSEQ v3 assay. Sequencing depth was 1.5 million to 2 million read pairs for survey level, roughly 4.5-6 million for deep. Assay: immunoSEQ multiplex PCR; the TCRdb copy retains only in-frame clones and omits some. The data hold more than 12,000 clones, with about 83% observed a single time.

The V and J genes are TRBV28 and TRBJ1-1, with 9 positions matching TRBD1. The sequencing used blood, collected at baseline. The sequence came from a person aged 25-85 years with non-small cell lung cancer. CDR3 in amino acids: CAGRTGENTEAFF. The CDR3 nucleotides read TGTGCCGGAAGGACAGGGGAGAACACTGAAGCTTTCTTT.